The 2 T cell receptor beta chains below were found in one sample sequenced in a study of blood T cells in healthy people across ages. Using a J-beta primer mix together with a sample-barcoded 5' primer, a second PCR was run for roughly 7 to 11 cycles. One entry per CDR3 protein, called by TCRdb with MiXCR from the 5' RACE reads. The sample includes about 1.8 million distinct CDR3 sequences, 40% to 55% of them seen just once. Sequenced: blood. The receptor set was obtained from a woman aged 40 to 49 in good health.

The chain is built from TRBV29-1 and TRBJ2-3; D is perhaps TRBD2 (5 bases). The CDR3 contains 14 residues. Trimming stripped 6 bases from V and 2 bases from J, with 15 bases between. Per germline, CDR1 SQVTM and CDR2 ANQGSEA. The CDR3 DNA is TGCAGCGTCTCCTGGGCCGGGGTCACAGATACGCAGTATTTT. It specifies CSVSWAGVTDTQYF.

The rearrangement links TRBV27 to TRBJ2-3, with TRBD2 as a possible D gene (6 bases). V lost 4 bases and J lost 8, with 16 bases in between. This CDR3 region has 14 residues. Germline V gene lookup returns CDR1 MNHEY and CDR2 SMNVEV (reference sequence). The CDR3 reads CASSSGLAIRTQYF. The DNA of the CDR3 is TGTGCCAGCAGTTCGGGTCTAGCGATTCGTACGCAGTATTTT.